This entry lists 8 T cell receptor beta chains sequenced from one sample in a study of T cells in Graves' hyperthyroidism and ophthalmopathy. TCR beta CDR3 sequences were amplified from RNA transcripts. A set of HTBI primers served as the primers for a first-round RT-PCR of the TCR CDR3. In TCRdb, the multiplex PCR reads were re-called with MiXCR into one record per CDR3 protein. In the table there are about 320,000 distinct CDR3 sequences, approximately 16% of which are singletons. The sequencing sample was made of blood. The source of these receptors is a man aged 30 to 39 with Graves' hyperthyroidism.

V usage is TRBV12-3 or TRBV12-4 and J usage is TRBJ1-3; weak D call: TRBD1 (5 bases). Trimming removed 2 bases at V and 2 bases at J, with 25 bases between. The CDR3 is 20 amino acids. CDR3 protein: CASSLFGTLGAPSTGNTIYF. CDR3 DNA: TGTGCCAGCAGTTTATTCGGAACTTTAGGGGCACCGTCGACTGGAAACACCATATATTTT.

Many counts were recorded for this clonotype. The rearrangement joins TRBV7-2 to TRBJ2-2; possible D gene TRBD1, 6 bases. Germline CDR1 reads SGHTA; CDR2 reads FQGNSA. V was shortened by 1 base and J by 6 bases, with 9 bases between the two germline ends. CDR3 length: 14 residues. CDR3 in DNA: TGTGCCAGCAGCTTAGTTCCAGGGGCCGGGGAGCTGTTTTTT. It translates to CASSLVPGAGELFF.

This clonotype showed up just a few times. The CDR3 nucleotides are TGTGCCAGCAGCCAAGCCCCGGGGGGGGCTATTGCAGAGACCCAGTACTTC. Translated, it gives CASSQAPGGAIAETQYF. The J gene is TRBJ2-5, the V gene TRBV14; 8 nucleotides align to TRBD2. Per germline, CDR1 SGHDN and CDR2 FVKESK. This CDR3 region has 17 residues. The trim removed 1 base at V and 4 bases at J, leaving 11 bases unmatched.

As concerns this clonotype: The conserved phenylalanine or tryptophan is not found at the CDR3 terminus, so this likely reflects a read error. The chain recombines TRBV12-3 or TRBV12-4 with TRBJ2-7; D unclear. The CDR3 is 14 residues long. Trimming took off 6 bases at V and 9 bases at J, with 21 bases between the two ends. Here the CDR3 DNA reads TGTGCCAGCAGCCCCGACCAGAACCCCCCAATGCAGTACCTC. It yields the protein CASSPDQNPPMQYL.

This chain joins TRBV28 and TRBJ2-4; tentatively, D is TRBD1 (6 bases). Germline CDR1 and CDR2: MDHEN and SYDVKM. The CDR3 is 14 residues long. Trimming took 6 bases from V and 9 from J, leaving 18 bases between them. CDR3 amino acids: CASSPQGANSIQYF. In nucleotides, the CDR3 is TGTGCCAGCAGCCCACAGGGAGCCAATAGCATTCAGTACTTC.

This clonotype was observed at least ten times. The chain uses TRBV7-8 and TRBJ2-7; tentative D call: TRBD2 (6 bases). Germline V lookup: CDR1 SGHVS, CDR2 FQNEAQ. The V and J ends lost 5 bases and 2 bases respectively, with 19 bases between them. The CDR3 is 16 amino acids. The CDR3 is CASSPAGRYVPYEQYF. The CDR3 DNA follows: TGTGCCAGCAGCCCGGCGGGAAGGTACGTCCCCTACGAGCAGTACTTC.

At least ten counts were recorded for this clonotype. The V call is TRBV7-2, the J call TRBJ2-1; no clear D gene. Germline V lookup: CDR1 SGHTA, CDR2 FQGNSA. This CDR3 spans 14 amino acids. V was shortened by 1 base and J by 3 bases, with 7 bases between the two germline ends. The CDR3 DNA sequence: TGTGCCAGCAGCTTAGGTATAGACTACAATGAGCAGTTCTTC. It specifies CASSLGIDYNEQFF. The full variable domain, with the rest looked up from reference TRBV7-2 and TRBJ2-1, is GAGVSQSPSNKVTEKGKDVELRCDPISGHTALYWYRQSLGQGLEFLIYFQGNSAPDKSGLPSDRFSAERTGGSVSTLTIQRTQQEDSAVYLCASSLGIDYNEQFFGPGTRLTVL.

This clonotype was seen at least ten times. The V call is TRBV5-5, the J call TRBJ2-1, with D possibly matching TRBD2 (6 bases). This CDR3 is 14 amino acids long. V was shortened by 5 bases and J by 5 bases, with 14 bases between the two germline ends. Germline V CDR1 and CDR2: SGHKS, YYEKEE (reference sequence). CDR3 in DNA: TGTGCCAGCAGTTCGACTAGGACGGACAATGAGCAGTTCTTC. It encodes CASSSTRTDNEQFF.